These 17 T cell receptor beta chains were sequenced from one sample in a study of cytomegalovirus exposure and HLA in healthy donors. PCR primers comprised 60 Vbeta and 13 Jbeta primers. Using immunoSEQ multiplex PCR, the repertoire was profiled, and TCRdb retains in-frame clones only, with some absent. The sample has 100,000 to 150,000 clones; roughly four fifths are singletons. Sequences were obtained from PBMCs. Source of these receptors: a man in his fifties or sixties in good health and CMV-seropositive.

The J gene is TRBJ2-7, the V gene TRBV11-3, with 7 bases matching TRBD2. Germline lookup yields CDR1 SGHNT and CDR2 YENEEA. The CDR3 extends over 13 amino acids. Trimming took 5 bases from V and 5 from J; bases not matched to a gene: 6. The CDR3 nucleotides read TGTGCCAGCAGCCCCGGGGGGAGGGACGAGCAGTACTTC. This gives the protein CASSPGGRDEQYF.

This clone is termed large (0.1 to 1%). This chain joins TRBV11-2 and TRBJ2-1; TRBD2 agrees at 9 bases. The V and J ends lost 0 bases and 10 bases, in that order; junction bases with no gene match: 7. Germline CDR1 SGHAT, CDR2 FQNNGV. The CDR3 length is 15 residues. This CDR3 is CASSLDIVGTSEQFF. CDR3 DNA sequence: TGTGCCAGCAGCTTAGACATCGTTGGGACTAGCGAGCAGTTCTTC.

The chain joins TRBV19 to TRBJ1-2; 7 nucleotides align to TRBD1. This CDR3 has 14 amino acids. CDR1 LNHDA and CDR2 SQIVND come from the germline V gene (reference sequence). Trimming removed 5 bases from V and 8 bases from J; junction bases left unmatched: 11. The CDR3 loop reads CASSLTRGPPGYTF. The DNA for the CDR3 is TGTGCCAGTAGTCTAACAAGGGGGCCCCCAGGCTACACCTTC.

The V gene is TRBV7-6, the J gene TRBJ1-2; no firm D call. This CDR3 contains 16 residues. Deletions cut 5 bases from V and 0 bases from J, with 16 bases between. Germline V gene sequence: CDR1 SGHVS, CDR2 FNYEAQ. Written as DNA, the CDR3 is TGTGCCAGCAGCCCTTTACGATCCGGTGCTAACTATGGCTACACCTTC. The encoded protein is CASSPLRSGANYGYTF.

The CDR3 DNA is TGCGCCAGCAGCCTATCGGACTTTAGGAATGAGCAGTTCTTC. Protein: CASSLSDFRNEQFF. The J gene is TRBJ2-1, the V gene TRBV5-1; tentative D call: TRBD2 (5 bases). The CDR3 covers 14 residues. Germline CDR1 SGHRS, CDR2 YFSETQ. The ends were cut back, 4 bases at V and 7 bases at J, with 15 bases in the middle.

The V call is TRBV9, the J call TRBJ2-4, with D hard to call. Germline CDR1 SGDLS, CDR2 YYNGEE. There are 15 residues in the CDR3. V shed 1 base and J shed 0 bases, with 8 bases lying between them. The DNA for the CDR3 is TGTGCCAGCAGCGTAAGAGGTGGAGCCAAAAACATTCAGTACTTC. This translates into CASSVRGGAKNIQYF.

This clone was seen a few times. This chain joins TRBV11-3 and TRBJ1-5; no firm D call. The germline V gene encodes CDR1 SGHNT and CDR2 YENEEA. The CDR3 runs 13 residues. With 2 bases removed from V and 4 bases from J, the gap between germline ends came to 6 bases. The CDR3 loop is CASSLYGNQPQHF. In DNA form, the CDR3 reads TGTGCCAGCAGCTTATACGGGAATCAGCCCCAGCATTTT.

The chain recombines TRBV19 with TRBJ1-5; 7 nucleotides match TRBD1. The CDR3 is made up of 14 amino acids. V was clipped by 8 bases and J by 0 bases; unmatched bases: 4. Germline CDR1 and CDR2: LNHDA and SQIVND (reference sequence). CDR3 in DNA: TGTGCCAGTTCGACAGGGCATAGCAATCAGCCCCAGCATTTT. Residues: CASSTGHSNQPQHF.

This sequence joins TRBV5-6 and TRBJ1-1; TRBD1 agrees at 9 bases. This CDR3 region has 14 residues. The J segment lost 5 bases and the V segment lost 4 bases, leaving 6 bases of the junction unmatched. Looked up from germline, CDR1 is SGHDT and CDR2 is YYEEEE. The CDR3 is CASSALGQGTEAFF. As DNA, the CDR3 is TGTGCCAGCAGCGCGTTGGGACAGGGAACTGAAGCTTTCTTT.

This rearrangement joins TRBV4-3 to TRBJ1-6; tentatively, D is TRBD1 (5 bases). The CDR3 extends over 15 amino acids. Germline CDR1 and CDR2: LGHNA and YSLEER. V was trimmed by 3 bases and J by 7 bases, leaving 13 bases between them. CDR3 protein: CASSHLGRTNSPLHF. The CDR3 DNA sequence: TGCGCCAGCAGCCACCTAGGACGGACAAATTCACCCCTCCACTTT.

This clone occurred once. The genes are TRBV5-6 and TRBJ1-1, with TRBD1 matching 11 bases. CDR1 SGHDT and CDR2 YYEEEE come from the germline V gene. This CDR3 spans 18 amino acids. After removal of 0 bases from V and 3 bases from J, the junction contained 10 bases not matched to a gene. The CDR3 loop reads CASSLARDRGTRDTEAFF. The CDR3 coding sequence is TGTGCCAGCAGCTTGGCCCGGGACAGGGGGACTAGGGACACTGAAGCTTTCTTT.

In this sample, this clone turned up a few times. The chain has TRBV9 and TRBJ2-1; D gene ambiguous. CDR3 size: 17 residues. Germline assignment: CDR1 SGDLS and CDR2 YYNGEE. Trimming removed 4 bases at V and 0 bases at J, with 17 bases between. CDR3 loop: CASSPLAALSSYNEQFF. CDR3 nucleotides: TGTGCCAGCAGCCCCCTCGCCGCCTTGAGCTCCTACAATGAGCAGTTCTTC.

This chain uses TRBV5-1 with TRBJ2-1; no clear D. The CDR3 length is 15 residues. CDR1 is SGHRS, CDR2 YFSETQ, per germline. V lost 0 bases and J 8 bases, leaving 15 bases between the germline ends. Written as DNA, the CDR3 is TGCGCCAGCAGCTTGGTTCTTCGGTTGAACGATGAGCAGTTCTTC. Its translation: CASSLVLRLNDEQFF.

The V gene is TRBV5-8, the J gene TRBJ1-6; D is possibly TRBD1 (6 bases). The CDR3 has 14 amino acids. Germline loops: CDR1 SGHTS, CDR2 YDEGEE. Trimming removed 1 base at V and 7 bases at J, with 9 bases between. CDR3 DNA: TGTGCCAGCAGCTTGCGCAGGGGAAATTCACCCCTCCACTTT. Protein sequence: CASSLRRGNSPLHF.

This clone was seen a few times. The rearrangement uses TRBV11-2 and TRBJ2-2; 8 bases map to TRBD2. Germline V gives CDR1 SGHAT, CDR2 FQNNGV. The CDR3 sequence is 16 residues long. Germline trimming cut 5 bases from V and 4 bases from J; bases unmatched to any gene: 9. The CDR3 reads CASSPRRREVTGELFF. The CDR3 nucleotides read TGTGCCAGCAGCCCGCGGCGGCGGGAGGTCACCGGGGAGCTGTTTTTT. Variable domain in full (rest from reference TRBV11-2 and TRBJ2-2): EAGVAQSPRYKIIEKRQSVAFWCNPISGHATLYWYQQILGQGPKLLIQFQNNGVVDDSQLPKDRFSAERLKGVDSTLKIQPAKLEDSAVYLCASSPRRREVTGELFFGEGSRLTVL.

V and J are TRBV19 and TRBJ1-5; 7 nucleotides align to TRBD1. Trimming cost V 7 bases and J 0 bases; bases outside gene matches: 6. The CDR3 spans 15 residues. CDR1 and CDR2 from the germline V gene are LNHDA and SQIVND (reference sequence). CDR3 sequence (DNA): TGTGCCAGTATCGGTGACAGGGATAGCAATCAGCCCCAGCATTTT. Amino acid sequence: CASIGDRDSNQPQHF.

This chain joins TRBV7-2 and TRBJ1-5; D might be TRBD1 (6 bases). The ends were cut back, 4 bases at V and 0 bases at J, with 10 bases in the middle. The germline CDR1 and CDR2 sequences are SGHTA and FQGNSA. The CDR3 extends over 15 amino acids. CDR3 in amino acids: CASSSRGYSNQPQHF. The DNA of the CDR3 is TGTGCCAGCAGCTCCAGGGGTTATAGCAATCAGCCCCAGCATTTT.